These 4 T cell receptor beta chains originate from one sample sequenced in a study of cytomegalovirus exposure and HLA in healthy donors. 13 Jbeta primers and 60 Vbeta primers were used for the PCR. Sequencing was performed with immunoSEQ multiplex PCR; in TCRdb, only in-frame clones are kept and a portion is missing. The table lists roughly 100,000 clones, 75% to 85% of them singletons, with about a tenth in the top ten. The specimen was PBMCs. These receptors were collected from a man between 18 and 35 years old in good health and CMV-seropositive.

V and J are TRBV5-1 and TRBJ2-1; D is unclear. Germline CDR1 and CDR2: SGHRS and YFSETQ. Trimming left V 0 bases short and J 10 bases short, with 8 bases between. The CDR3 loop spans 12 amino acids. The DNA for the CDR3 is TGCGCCAGCAGCTTGGCCGGGTTCGAGCAGTTCTTC. Protein sequence: CASSLAGFEQFF.

J is TRBJ2-1 and V is TRBV5-1, with D uncertain. The CDR3 loop spans 15 amino acids. In germline, CDR1 is SGHRS, CDR2 YFSETQ. Between the trimmed V and J ends, which lost 0 bases and 1 base, there was a span of 8 bases. The CDR3 loop is CASSLEPRSYNEQFF. The CDR3 nucleotides read TGCGCCAGCAGCTTGGAACCGAGATCCTACAATGAGCAGTTCTTC.

This sequence joins TRBV5-1 and TRBJ2-7; 9 nucleotides match TRBD1. The CDR3 is 15 amino acids. J gave up 6 bases and V 4 bases, and 11 bases lay outside the gene matches. The germline CDR1 and CDR2 sequences are SGHRS and YFSETQ. The chain's CDR3 is CASSKNTGTGSEQYF. The CDR3 DNA sequence: TGCGCCAGCAGCAAAAACACCGGGACAGGGTCCGAGCAGTACTTC.

The chain has TRBV30 and TRBJ2-1; D is uncertain. This CDR3 has 16 residues. Germline CDR1 reads GTSNPN; CDR2 reads SVGIG (reference sequence). Trimming removed 1 base at V and 0 bases at J, with 13 bases between. CDR3 sequence reads: CAWSAGPRSSYNEQFF. The CDR3 DNA reads as TGTGCCTGGAGTGCCGGCCCCCGGAGCTCCTACAATGAGCAGTTCTTC. Complete variable domain (other parts from reference TRBV30 and TRBJ2-1): SQTIHQWPATLVQPVGSPLSLECTVEGTSNPNLYWYRQAAGRGLQLLFYSVGIGQISSEVPQNLSASRPQDRQFILSSKKLLLSDSGFYLCAWSAGPRSSYNEQFFGPGTRLTVL.